The entry that follows covers one T cell receptor (beta chain) sequence. This specimen belongs to a study of blood T cell repertoires in COVID-19. In the study overall: Sample material is recorded as cDNA or gDNA derived from T cells, B-cell-depleted T cells, or PBMCs.

V dropped 4 bases and J dropped 6; count of bases not matched to a gene: 10. The CDR3 contains 16 residues. Germline CDR1 and CDR2: SGHTA and FQGNSA. Original data processing: Amplifying reference gene primers gave estimates of nucleated cell counts. Assay used: immunoSEQ multiplex PCR; TCRdb lists only in-frame clones, some missing. V and J calls plus clone size are reproduced from that table; the DNA served to infer D and trimming. The sample lists 75,000 to 80,000 clones; more than 80% were seen once. This receptor was taken from an older woman with acute or convalescent COVID-19. The chain employs TRBV7-2 and TRBJ1-5; TRBD1 agrees at 9 bases. Material for sequencing was peripheral blood. In DNA form, the CDR3 reads TGTGCCAGCAGCTCCCCCGGACAGGGGAGGAGTCAGCCCCAGCATTTT. Its protein is CASSSPGQGRSQPQHF.